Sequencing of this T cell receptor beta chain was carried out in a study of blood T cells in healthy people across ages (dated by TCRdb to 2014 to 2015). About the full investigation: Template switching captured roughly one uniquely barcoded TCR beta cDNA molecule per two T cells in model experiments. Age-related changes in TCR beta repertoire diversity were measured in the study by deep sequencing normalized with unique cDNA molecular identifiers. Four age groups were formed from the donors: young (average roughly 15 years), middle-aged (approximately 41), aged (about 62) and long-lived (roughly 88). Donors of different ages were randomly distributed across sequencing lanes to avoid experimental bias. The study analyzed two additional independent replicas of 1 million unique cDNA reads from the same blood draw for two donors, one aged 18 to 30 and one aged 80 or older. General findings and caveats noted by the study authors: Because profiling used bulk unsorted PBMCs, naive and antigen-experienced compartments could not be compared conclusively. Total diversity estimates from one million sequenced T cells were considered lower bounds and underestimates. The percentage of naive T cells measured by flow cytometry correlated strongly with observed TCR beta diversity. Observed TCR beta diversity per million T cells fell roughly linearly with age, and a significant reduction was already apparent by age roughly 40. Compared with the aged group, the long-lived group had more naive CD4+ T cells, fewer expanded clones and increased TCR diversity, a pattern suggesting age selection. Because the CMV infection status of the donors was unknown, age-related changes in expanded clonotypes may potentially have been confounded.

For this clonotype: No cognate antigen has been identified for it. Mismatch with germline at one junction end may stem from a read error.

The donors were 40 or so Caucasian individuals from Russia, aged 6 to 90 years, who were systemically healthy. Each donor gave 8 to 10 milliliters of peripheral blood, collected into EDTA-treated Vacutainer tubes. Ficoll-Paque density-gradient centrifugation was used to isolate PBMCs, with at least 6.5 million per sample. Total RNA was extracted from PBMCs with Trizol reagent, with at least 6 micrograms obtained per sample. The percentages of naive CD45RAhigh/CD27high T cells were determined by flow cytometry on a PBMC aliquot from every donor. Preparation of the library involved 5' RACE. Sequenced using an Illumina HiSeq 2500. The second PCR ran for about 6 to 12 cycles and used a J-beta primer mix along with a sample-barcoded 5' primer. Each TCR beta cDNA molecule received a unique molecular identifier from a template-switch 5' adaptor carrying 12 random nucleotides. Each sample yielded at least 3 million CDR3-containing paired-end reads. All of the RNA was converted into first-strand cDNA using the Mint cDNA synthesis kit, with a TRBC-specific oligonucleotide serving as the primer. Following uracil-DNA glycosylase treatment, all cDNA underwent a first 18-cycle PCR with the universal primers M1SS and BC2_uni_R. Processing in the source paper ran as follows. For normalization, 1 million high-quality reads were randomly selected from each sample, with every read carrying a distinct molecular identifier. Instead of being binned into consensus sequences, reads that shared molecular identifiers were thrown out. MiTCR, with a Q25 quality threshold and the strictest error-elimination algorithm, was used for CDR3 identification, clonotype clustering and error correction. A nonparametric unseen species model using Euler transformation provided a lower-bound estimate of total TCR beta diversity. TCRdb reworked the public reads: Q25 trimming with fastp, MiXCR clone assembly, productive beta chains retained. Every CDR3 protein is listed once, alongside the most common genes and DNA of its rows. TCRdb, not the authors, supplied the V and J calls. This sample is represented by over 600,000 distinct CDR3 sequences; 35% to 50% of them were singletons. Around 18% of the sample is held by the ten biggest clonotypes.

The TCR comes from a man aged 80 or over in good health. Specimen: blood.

The CDR3 sequence is CAGSLTDGRRTDTQYF. The nucleotide sequence reads TGTGCCGGCAGCCTAACTGATGGGCGGAGAACAGATACGCAGTATTTT. The receptor chain draws on TRBV14 and TRBJ2-3; no D gene is confidently identified. The CDR3 has 16 amino acids, counting the end cysteine and phenylalanine. CDR3 DNA is the only sequence kept; it has 48 bases, read in frame from the first base. CDR1 and CDR2 (SGHDN, FVKESK) derive from the germline V gene.